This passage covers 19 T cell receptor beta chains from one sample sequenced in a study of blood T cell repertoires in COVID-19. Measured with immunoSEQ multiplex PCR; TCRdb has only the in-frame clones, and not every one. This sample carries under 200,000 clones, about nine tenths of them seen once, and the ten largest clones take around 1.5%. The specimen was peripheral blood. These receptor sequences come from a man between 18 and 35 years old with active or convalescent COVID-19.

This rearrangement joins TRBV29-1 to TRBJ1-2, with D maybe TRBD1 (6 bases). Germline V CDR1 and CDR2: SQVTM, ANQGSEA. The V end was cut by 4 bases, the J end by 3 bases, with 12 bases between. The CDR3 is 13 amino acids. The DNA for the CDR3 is TGCAGCGTTGCCCGGGGGGCTGACTATGGCTACACCTTC. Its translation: CSVARGADYGYTF.

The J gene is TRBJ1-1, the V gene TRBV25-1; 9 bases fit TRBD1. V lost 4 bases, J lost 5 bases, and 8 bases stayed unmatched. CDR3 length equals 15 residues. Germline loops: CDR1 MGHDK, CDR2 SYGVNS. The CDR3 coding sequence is TGTGCCAGCAGTGTAAGCACAGGGGGCTGGACTGAAGCTTTCTTT. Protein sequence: CASSVSTGGWTEAFF.

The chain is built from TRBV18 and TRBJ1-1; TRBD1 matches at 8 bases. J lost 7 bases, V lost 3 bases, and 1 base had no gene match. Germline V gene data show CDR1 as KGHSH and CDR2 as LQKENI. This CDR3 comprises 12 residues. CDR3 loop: CASSPGTGEAFF. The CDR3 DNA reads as TGTGCCAGCTCACCCGGGACAGGTGAAGCTTTCTTT.

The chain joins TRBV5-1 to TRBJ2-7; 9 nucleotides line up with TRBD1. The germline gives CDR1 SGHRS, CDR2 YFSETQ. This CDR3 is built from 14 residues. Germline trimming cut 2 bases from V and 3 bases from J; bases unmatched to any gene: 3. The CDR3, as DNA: TGCGCCAGCAGCTTAAGGGACAGGGTCTACGAGCAGTACTTC. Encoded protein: CASSLRDRVYEQYF.

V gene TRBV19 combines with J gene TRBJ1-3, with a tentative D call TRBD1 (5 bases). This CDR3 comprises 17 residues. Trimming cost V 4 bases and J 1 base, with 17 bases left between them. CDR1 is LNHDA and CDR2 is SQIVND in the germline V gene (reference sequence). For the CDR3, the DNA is TGTGCCAGTAGTAACCCCCTTTGGCAGGGTTCTGGAAACACCATATATTTT. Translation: CASSNPLWQGSGNTIYF.

This CDR3 is CATSSRRRSYEQYF. The CDR3, as DNA: TGTGCCACCAGCTCAAGGCGGCGGAGCTACGAGCAGTACTTC. The chain couples TRBV15 to TRBJ2-7; D gene ambiguous. This CDR3 has 14 residues. CDR1 and CDR2 from the germline V gene are LNHNV and YYDKDF (reference sequence). V shed 5 bases and J shed 3 bases, with 14 bases lying between them.

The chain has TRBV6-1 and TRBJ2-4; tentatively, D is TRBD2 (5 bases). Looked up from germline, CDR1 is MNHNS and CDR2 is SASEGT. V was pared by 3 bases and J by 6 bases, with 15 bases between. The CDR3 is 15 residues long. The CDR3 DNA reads TGTGCCAGCAGTGAGGCTCTGAGCGGTGGAAACATTCAGTACTTC. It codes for CASSEALSGGNIQYF.

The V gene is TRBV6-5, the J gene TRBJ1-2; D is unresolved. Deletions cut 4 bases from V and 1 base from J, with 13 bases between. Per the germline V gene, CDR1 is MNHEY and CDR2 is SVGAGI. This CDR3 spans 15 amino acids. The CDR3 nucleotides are TGTGCCAGCAGTTCCAACCGGGATTATAACTATGGCTACACCTTC. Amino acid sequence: CASSSNRDYNYGYTF.

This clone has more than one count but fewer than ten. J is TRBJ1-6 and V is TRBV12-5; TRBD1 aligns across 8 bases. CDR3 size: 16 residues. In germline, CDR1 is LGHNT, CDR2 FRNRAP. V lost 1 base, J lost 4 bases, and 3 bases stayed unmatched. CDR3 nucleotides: TGTGCTAGTGGTTTGGCCAGGGGGCTATATAATTCACCCCTCCACTTT. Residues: CASGLARGLYNSPLHF.

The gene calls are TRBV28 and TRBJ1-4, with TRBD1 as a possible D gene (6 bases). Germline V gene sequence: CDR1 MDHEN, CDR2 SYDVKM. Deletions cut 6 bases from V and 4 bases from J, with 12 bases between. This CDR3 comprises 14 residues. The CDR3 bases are TGTGCCAGCAGCCTGGACAGCGTTAATGAAAAACTGTTTTTT. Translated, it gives CASSLDSVNEKLFF. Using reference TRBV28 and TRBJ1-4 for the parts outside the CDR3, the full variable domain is DVKVTQSSRYLVKRTGEKVFLECVQDMDHENMFWYRQDPGLGLRLIYFSYDVKMKEKGDIPEGYSVSREKKERFSLILESASTNQTSMYLCASSLDSVNEKLFFGSGTQLSVL.

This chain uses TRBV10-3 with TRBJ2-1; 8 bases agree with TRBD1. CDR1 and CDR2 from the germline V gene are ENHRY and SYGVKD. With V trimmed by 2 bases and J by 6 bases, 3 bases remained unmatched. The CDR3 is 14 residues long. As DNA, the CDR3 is TGTGCCATCAGTGAGGGACAGGGTCCCAATGAGCAGTTCTTC. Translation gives CAISEGQGPNEQFF.

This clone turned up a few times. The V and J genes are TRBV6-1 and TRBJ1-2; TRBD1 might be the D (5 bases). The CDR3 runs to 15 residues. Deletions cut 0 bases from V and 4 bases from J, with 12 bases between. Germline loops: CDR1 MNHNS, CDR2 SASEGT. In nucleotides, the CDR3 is TGTGCCAGCAGTGAAGCTTGGCAGGGTGGCTATGGCTACACCTTC. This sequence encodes CASSEAWQGGYGYTF.

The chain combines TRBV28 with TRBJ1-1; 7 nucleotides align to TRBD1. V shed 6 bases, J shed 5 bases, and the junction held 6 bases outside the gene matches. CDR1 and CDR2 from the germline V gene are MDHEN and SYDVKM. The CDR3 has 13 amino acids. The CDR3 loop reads CASRPTGFTEAFF. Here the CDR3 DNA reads TGTGCCAGCAGGCCGACAGGGTTTACTGAAGCTTTCTTT. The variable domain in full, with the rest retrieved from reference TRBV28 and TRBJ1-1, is DVKVTQSSRYLVKRTGEKVFLECVQDMDHENMFWYRQDPGLGLRLIYFSYDVKMKEKGDIPEGYSVSREKKERFSLILESASTNQTSMYLCASRPTGFTEAFFGQGTRLTVV.

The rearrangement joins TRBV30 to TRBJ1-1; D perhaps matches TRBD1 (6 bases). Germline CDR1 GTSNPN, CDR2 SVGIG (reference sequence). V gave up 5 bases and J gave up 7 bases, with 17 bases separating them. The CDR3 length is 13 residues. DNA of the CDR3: TGTGCCTGGGGGCAGGGGAATAAGTTTGAAGCTTTCTTT. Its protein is CAWGQGNKFEAFF.

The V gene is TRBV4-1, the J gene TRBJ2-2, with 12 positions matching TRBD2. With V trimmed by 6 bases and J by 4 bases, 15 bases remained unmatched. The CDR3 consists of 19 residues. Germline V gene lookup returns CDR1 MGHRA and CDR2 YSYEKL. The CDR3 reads CASRGTGTPGLAGTGELFF. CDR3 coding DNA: TGCGCCAGCAGAGGCACCGGGACGCCGGGACTAGCGGGCACCGGGGAGCTGTTTTTT.

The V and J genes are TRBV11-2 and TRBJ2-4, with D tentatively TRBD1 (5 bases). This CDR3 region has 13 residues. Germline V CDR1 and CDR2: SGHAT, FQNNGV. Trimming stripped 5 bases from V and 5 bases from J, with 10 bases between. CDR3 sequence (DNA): TGTGCCAGCAGCGCCAGGGTAGAAAACATTCAGTACTTC. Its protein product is CASSARVENIQYF.

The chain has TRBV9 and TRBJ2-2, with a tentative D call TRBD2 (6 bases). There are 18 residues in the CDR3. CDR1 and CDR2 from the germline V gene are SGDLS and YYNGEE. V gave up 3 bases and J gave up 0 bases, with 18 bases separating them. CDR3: CASSDPGGERPNTGELFF. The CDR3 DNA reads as TGTGCCAGCAGCGACCCTGGAGGGGAGCGACCGAACACCGGGGAGCTGTTTTTT.

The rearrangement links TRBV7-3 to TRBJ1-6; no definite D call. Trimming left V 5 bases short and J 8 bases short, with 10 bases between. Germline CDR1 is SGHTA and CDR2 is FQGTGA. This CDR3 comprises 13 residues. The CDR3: CASSSSSDSPLHF. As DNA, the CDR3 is TGTGCCAGCAGCAGCTCTTCCGATTCACCCCTCCACTTT.

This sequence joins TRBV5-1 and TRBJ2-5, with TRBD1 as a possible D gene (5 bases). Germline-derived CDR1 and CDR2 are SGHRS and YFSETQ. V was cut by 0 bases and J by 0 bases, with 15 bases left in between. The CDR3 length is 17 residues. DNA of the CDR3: TGCGCCAGCAGCTTGGCGGCGGACACCTCAGACCAAGAGACCCAGTACTTC. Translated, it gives CASSLAADTSDQETQYF. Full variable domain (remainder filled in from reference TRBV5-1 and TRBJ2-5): KAGVTQTPRYLIKTRGQQVTLSCSPISGHRSVSWYQQTPGQGLQFLFEYFSETQRNKGNFPGRFSGRQFSNSRSEMNVSTLELGDSALYLCASSLAADTSDQETQYFGPGTRLLVL.